Listed below are T cell receptor beta chains from one sample, sequenced in a study of blood T cell repertoires in COVID-19. Produced via immunoSEQ multiplex PCR; TCRdb's table is partial and in-frame only. In the table there are roughly 160,000 clones, more than 75% of which are singletons. Sequenced sample: peripheral blood. The receptors here all came from a man between 50 and 59 years old who had recovered from COVID-19. Both conserved end residues are trimmed from each CDR3.

>TRBV3-1/TRBV3-2
ASSQDAGTGDPHEQY
>TRBV30
AWIGGSTDTQY
>TRBV7-2
ASSLGRGAETQY
>TRBV7-6
ASSLGGEGEQY
>TRBV11-3
ASSSGEGSDEQF
>TRBV18
ASSPDGGIIGEQF
>TRBV4-3
ASSQESAGGPDTQY
>TRBV5-6
ASSVDRADSGANVLT
>TRBV5-1
ASSASTGGIYGYT
>TRBV9
ASSETGVSYNEQF
>TRBV27
AGRFLTGTNQPQH
>TRBV28
ASSFRGANNQPQH
>TRBV9
ASSKDSTNSPLH
>TRBV7-2
ASSLSGGETQY
>TRBV7-6
ASSLSAGSAEAF
>TRBV19
ASSPTGSPYEQY
>TRBV21-1
ASSRRLAGTGELF
>TRBV7-2
ASSSGLAGGYEQY
>TRBV7-7
ASSPRGGETQY
>TRBV11-2
ASSLEGDGYT
>TRBV7-8
ASSLAGQGGNEQF
>TRBV15
ATGQAPSYEQY
>TRBV7-9
ASSLTTGPYSPLH
>TRBV6-5
ASSYDSPSSGNTIY
>TRBV19
ASSRLTSTDTQY
>TRBV6-5
ASNRDRVNTEAF
>TRBV6-2/TRBV6-3
ASSYSTARLRYGYT
>TRBV19
ASTVGGALNQPQH
>TRBV27
ASSYRGDTEAF
>TRBV7-3
ASGTSGSYEQY
>TRBV4-3
ASSQLPRDSSLLTGNTIY
>TRBV2
ASSARDSNNSPLH
>TRBV28
ASSHGGGRIETQY
>TRBV9
ASSPRTSGGNEQF
>TRBV21-1
ASSERGQASNQPQH
>TRBV28
ASSLAGQGADTQY
>TRBV4-2
ASSPAGPQYEQY
>TRBV2
ASRTYRGADTQY
>TRBV5-1
ASSLGQGETQY
>TRBV5-1
ASSLGFGGRETQY
>TRBV6-5
ASSGGYEQY
>TRBV30
ALRDRGSYEQY
>TRBV7-9
ASSHGGSGRAIEQF
>TRBV6-2/TRBV6-3
ASSLERGGYNEQF
>TRBV4-1
ASSQDLAEAF
>TRBV10-3
AISDKDGVQPQH
>TRBV19
ASSTTGSGELF
>TRBV4-1
ASSPLPGANVLT
>TRBV6-7
ASSYWTGIYEQY
>TRBV25-1
ASSAGTALNTGELF
>TRBV28
ASSLGTGGSRETQY
>TRBV7-3
ASSLSGTRIIETQY
>TRBV10-2
ASSDQGGNQPQH
>TRBV9
ASSVDAGRGTSGSEQF
>TRBV18
ASSPPSIREGAEAF
>TRBV4-3
ASSQEGRTHGELF
>TRBV6-1
ASSESEGGGYGYT
>TRBV6-5
GTSGYNEQF
>TRBV7-9
ASSLGQPLNEQF